This T cell receptor beta chain was obtained from a study of control samples from healthy donors and cancer patients. The CDR3 spans 19 residues. The assay was immunoSEQ multiplex PCR, and TCRdb's table has in-frame clones only and misses some. Among 100,000 to 150,000 clones listed, over 85% were seen once. The chain carries TRBV21-1 and TRBJ1-4; TRBD1, the D gene given by the table, was not confirmed from the DNA. TRBV21-1 is classified as a pseudogene. Sequenced: blood. The sequence derives from a man younger than 35 in good health. As DNA, the CDR3 is TGTGCCAGCAGCGCCCGACTAACCCCGAGCGGGACAGGGAGTGAAAAACTGTTTTTT. Protein: CASSARLTPSGTGSEKLFF.